Below, 15 T cell receptor beta chains from the same sample are listed, as sequenced in a study of T cell repertoires in cytomegalovirus infection. A single record per CDR3 protein comes from TCRdb applying MiXCR to the reads. Of approximately 500,000 distinct CDR3 sequences in the sample, approximately 10% were seen once. Sequencing input: PBMCs. The receptors come from a human donor in good health (CMV status not recorded). Some clones in this sample may be carry-over from other donors' samples.

This clonotype was detected ten times or more. The V gene is TRBV7-2, the J gene TRBJ1-1, with D tentatively TRBD1 (5 bases). The CDR3 has 14 residues. CDR1 and CDR2 (germline): SGHTA, FQGNSA. V lost 5 bases and J lost 7, with 17 bases in between. The CDR3 bases are TGTGCCAGCAGCCCCGGGACCACTGCGAGTGAAGCTTTCTTT. It translates to CASSPGTTASEAFF.

This rearrangement joins TRBV9 to TRBJ2-3; D remains ambiguous. The CDR3 spans 14 residues. Germline V lookup: CDR1 SGDLS, CDR2 YYNGEE. Trimming shortened V by 2 bases and J by 6 bases, and 13 bases separated the two germline ends. The CDR3 bases are TGTGCCAGCAGCGTCCAGGACGTGCGGGATACGCAGTATTTT. This gives the protein CASSVQDVRDTQYF.

This clonotype was observed at least ten times. The J gene is TRBJ1-5, the V gene TRBV6-5; TRBD1 is a possible D gene (6 bases). Germline values: CDR1 MNHEY, CDR2 SVGAGI. The CDR3 is 17 amino acids. V lost 0 bases, J lost 1 base, and 13 bases lay in between. This CDR3 is CASSYSGRGGSNQPQHF. In DNA form, the CDR3 reads TGTGCCAGCAGTTACTCGGGCAGGGGTGGGAGCAATCAGCCCCAGCATTTT.

The J gene is TRBJ2-5, the V gene TRBV27; D assignment may be TRBD1 or TRBD2 (6 bases each). CDR1 and CDR2 (germline): MNHEY, SMNVEV (reference sequence). Trimming took 5 bases from V and 5 from J, leaving 24 bases between them. The CDR3 is made up of 17 amino acids. The CDR3 DNA is TGTGCCAGCAGTCCGCTCGGTGGGGGGCGATCCGGGGAGACCCAGTACTTC. It yields the protein CASSPLGGGRSGETQYF.

In this sample, this clonotype turned up a few times. The V call is TRBV19, the J call TRBJ1-2; D unresolved. Germline CDR1 reads LNHDA; CDR2 reads SQIVND (reference sequence). V lost 3 bases and J 7 bases, leaving 12 bases between the germline ends. CDR3 length: 13 residues. CDR3 sequence (DNA): TGTGCCAGTAGTATGTACAGCCGTTTTGGCTACACCTTC. This gives the protein CASSMYSRFGYTF.

This clonotype occurred many times. V gene TRBV7-9 combines with J gene TRBJ2-1; TRBD1 matches 7 bases. Germline V gene sequence: CDR1 SEHNR, CDR2 FQNEAQ (reference sequence). The CDR3 is made up of 16 amino acids. The trim removed 5 bases at V and 3 bases at J, leaving 10 bases unmatched. The CDR3 is CASSGSLTGYYNEQFF. As DNA, the CDR3 is TGTGCCAGCAGCGGGTCCCTGACAGGGTACTACAATGAGCAGTTCTTC.

The chain joins TRBV3-1 to TRBJ2-2; D is perhaps TRBD1 (6 bases). CDR1 LGHDT and CDR2 YNNKEL come from the germline V gene (reference sequence). V was clipped by 6 bases and J by 1 base, with 12 bases between them. The CDR3 extends over 15 amino acids. This chain's CDR3 is CASRLDSLNTGELFF. CDR3 in DNA: TGTGCCAGCAGACTGGACAGTCTGAACACCGGGGAGCTGTTTTTT.

This clonotype has at least ten counts. This chain links TRBV12-5 with TRBJ2-1, with D perhaps given as TRBD1 or TRBD2 (5 bases each). The ends were cut back, 7 bases at V and 4 bases at J, with 17 bases in the middle. Germline V gene data show CDR1 as LGHNT and CDR2 as FRNRAP. This CDR3 contains 15 residues. The DNA of the CDR3 is TGTGCTAGTGCCTTGGGGGTAGCCGGTTACAATGAGCAGTTCTTC. This gives the protein CASALGVAGYNEQFF.

The DNA of the CDR3 is TGTGCCAGCAGCCAAGATGAGACCCGGGGGGGCTCCTACAATGAGCAGTTCTTC. This sequence encodes CASSQDETRGGSYNEQFF. J is TRBJ2-1 and V is TRBV4-2; 8 bases are shared with TRBD2. The CDR3 has 18 amino acids. After removal of 0 bases from V and 0 bases from J, the junction contained 7 bases not matched to a gene. CDR1 and CDR2 (germline): LGHNA, YNFKEQ.

This rearrangement joins TRBV11-2 to TRBJ1-6; D possibly corresponds to TRBD1 (6 bases). The germline V gene encodes CDR1 SGHAT and CDR2 FQNNGV. The V end lost 5 bases, the J end lost 6 bases, and 14 bases lay between the germline ends. The CDR3 spans 15 residues. CDR3 nucleotide sequence: TGTGCCAGCAGCCTGATTCAGGGGTTTAATTCACCCCTCCACTTT. It encodes CASSLIQGFNSPLHF.

This clonotype was counted a single time. The V call is TRBV25-1, the J call TRBJ2-1, with unresolved D. Germline-derived CDR1 and CDR2 are MGHDK and SYGVNS. Trimming shortened V by 4 bases and J by 7 bases, and 14 bases separated the two germline ends. This CDR3 spans 14 amino acids. In nucleotides, the CDR3 is TGTGCCAGCAGTGCTCTAGTTGTGTCAAATGAGCAGTTCTTC. Protein: CASSALVVSNEQFF.

CDR3 DNA: TGTGCCAGCACCCACGGTGATTCCTACGAGCAGTACTTC. Translating gives CASTHGDSYEQYF. The chain links TRBV13 to TRBJ2-7; D not resolved. V shed 7 bases and J shed 1 base, with 11 bases lying between them. The CDR3 runs 13 residues. Germline V gene sequence: CDR1 PRHDT, CDR2 FYEKMQ (reference sequence).

This clonotype was recorded a few times. This may be a read error, as it is one base from a much larger clone. CDR3 sequence (DNA): TGTGCCAGCAGCTTTAGGACAGGGGGCTCCTACGAGCAGTACTTC. Residues: CASSFRTGGSYEQYF. The J gene is TRBJ2-7, the V gene TRBV7-6; 10 bases fit TRBD1. V lost 3 bases to trimming and J lost 0 bases; unmatched junction nucleotides: 2. From germline, CDR1 is SGHVS and CDR2 FNYEAQ. The CDR3 totals 15 residues.

The table lists this clonotype with a few counts. V usage is TRBV20-1 and J usage is TRBJ1-5; perhaps TRBD1 as D (6 bases). The CDR3 is made up of 14 amino acids. Looked up from germline, CDR1 is DFQATT and CDR2 is SNEGSKA (reference sequence). Trimming removed 6 bases at V and 3 bases at J, with 15 bases between. The CDR3 DNA sequence: TGCAGTGCCGGGACAACCGGTTACAATCAGCCCCAGCATTTT. It specifies CSAGTTGYNQPQHF.

This clonotype was detected ten times or more. The genes are TRBV6-5 and TRBJ2-7, with D perhaps TRBD1 (7 bases). From germline, CDR1 is MNHEY and CDR2 SVGAGI. The germline V and J ends were trimmed by 4 bases and 2 bases, with 12 bases remaining between them. The CDR3 has 14 residues. The CDR3, as DNA: TGTGCCAGCAGTTGGGCAGGGGGGCCCTACGAGCAGTACTTC. This gives the protein CASSWAGGPYEQYF.